This T cell receptor (beta chain) was documented in a study of T cells after yellow fever vaccination (dated by TCRdb to about 2019). About the full investigation: The SMART-Seq v4 Ultra Low Input RNA kit was used to prepare libraries from fractions with low cell numbers. Blood was collected at multiple timepoints before and after primary and secondary immunization, and bulk PBMC replicates and cell subsets were isolated. To follow T-cell clones before and after primary and booster YFV17D yellow fever vaccination, bulk TCR alpha and beta repertoires were sequenced over time. Two healthy male donors, one aged 18 to 30 and one aged 30 to 40 years, were included in the cohort. The paper as a whole reports these results and caveats: A small fraction of clonotypes showed up in both the CD4 and CD8 compartments, probably as a result of convergent recombination. The secondary T-cell response was weaker than the primary response but faster, peaking on day 5 instead of day 15. FACS-sorted repertoires could contain abundant contaminating clonotypes from the bulk population, so computational filtering was required. After the booster, most of the clones that had expanded following primary vaccination were detected again (approximately 96% of CD4 and 80% to 90% of CD8), which suggests that memory was broadly maintained. Because only a couple of donors were included in the study, the extent to which the findings can be generalized is limited.

What this sample's treatment or condition label stands for: live attenuated yellow fever vaccine strain. A standard Ficoll-Paque protocol was used to isolate PBMCs from peripheral blood. Dynabeads CD4 and CD8 positive selection kits were used to isolate CD4 and CD8 T-cell fractions. TriZol was used to extract RNA from bulk PBMCs, CD4 and CD8 fractions, and dextramer-positive and dextramer-negative fractions. This clonotype came up many times. Its antigen is currently not known. There are no base qualities to consult, and no much larger clone falls within one base. Sequenced using an Illumina NovaSeq 6000. TCR cDNA was synthesized by 5'RACE template switching, which introduced a universal primer site and unique molecular identifiers. cDNA synthesis was primed from both the TCR alpha and TCR beta constant segments. Library amplification used two PCR steps, and the second PCR step added sample barcodes and sequencing adapters. Sequencing of libraries was done on Illumina HiSeq 2500 (2x100 bp) or NovaSeq (2x150 bp). Under the source paper's analysis protocol: MIGEC handled demultiplexing of reads and collapsing into UMI consensus sequences, while MiXCR performed V(D)J alignment. Vaccine-responding clonotypes were identified with edgeR using replicate PBMC samples, with FDR below 0.01 and a log2 fold change above 5 up to day 15 being required. Bulk clonotypes were assigned CD4 or CD8 identity according to which sequenced CD4 or CD8 repertoire held them at higher abundance. The public sequencing data were trimmed at Q25 with fastp and processed into clonotypes with MiXCR by TCRdb, which kept only in-frame beta chains. Here each entry gathers all rows of one CDR3 protein and keeps the most common genes and DNA. The V and J calls shown here were made by TCRdb, not taken from the authors' results. The sample includes about 220,000 distinct CDR3 sequences, with 3% to 4% observed a single time. Approximately 3.5% of the sample rests with the top ten.

This sequence originates from a man between 18 and 29 years old who received the YFV17D yellow fever vaccine. This material consisted of CD4+ T cells sorted from PBMCs, taken 10 days after the yellow fever booster vaccination.

The sequence in DNA is TGTGCCAGCTCACCTAGACAGGGAACCTACGAGCAGTACGTC. The encoded protein is CASSPRQGTYEQYV. The receptor chain draws on TRBV18 and TRBJ2-7; 7 bases in between match TRBD1. From the germline V gene, CDR1 is KGHSH and CDR2 is LQKENI. From cysteine to valine, the CDR3 is 14 amino acids long. Just the 42-base CDR3 DNA is kept, in frame starting at base 1. V has 3 bases trimmed and J has 2 bases trimmed; junction bases matching no gene number 4.